Listed below are T cell receptor beta chains from one sample, sequenced in a study of neurological immune-mediated disorders. TCRdb redid the calling of the 5' RACE reads with MiXCR, one entry per CDR3 protein. The repertoire holds 25,000 to 35,000 distinct CDR3 sequences, with 4.6% as singletons. Sample: PBMCs. All receptors derive from a man aged 18 to 35 in good health. The conserved cysteine and the conserved F or W are not part of the CDR3 here.

j_gene,v_gene,CDR3aa
TRBJ1-1,TRBV7-9,ASTSEPEAF
TRBJ1-6,TRBV7-8,ASSLLPHSPLH
TRBJ1-5,TRBV6-6,ASSYLGSSRGNQPQH
TRBJ2-5,TRBV7-2,ASTPGPQETQY
TRBJ1-1,TRBV2,ASSQTGWDTEAF
TRBJ2-3,TRBV5-1,ASSFGQGTDTQY
TRBJ1-5,TRBV2,ASSRGEGTPQPQH
TRBJ1-4,TRBV29-1,SVDGTGTEKLF
TRBJ1-1,TRBV12-3/TRBV12-4,ASSLQVISTEAF
TRBJ2-7,TRBV5-1,ASGVEDSYEQY
TRBJ1-1,TRBV14,ASSQVPGTEAF
TRBJ1-2,TRBV12-5,ASGNREDGYT
TRBJ2-7,TRBV20-1,SARDRGGAHEQY
TRBJ1-4,TRBV6-6,ASSPPGGGSYEKLF